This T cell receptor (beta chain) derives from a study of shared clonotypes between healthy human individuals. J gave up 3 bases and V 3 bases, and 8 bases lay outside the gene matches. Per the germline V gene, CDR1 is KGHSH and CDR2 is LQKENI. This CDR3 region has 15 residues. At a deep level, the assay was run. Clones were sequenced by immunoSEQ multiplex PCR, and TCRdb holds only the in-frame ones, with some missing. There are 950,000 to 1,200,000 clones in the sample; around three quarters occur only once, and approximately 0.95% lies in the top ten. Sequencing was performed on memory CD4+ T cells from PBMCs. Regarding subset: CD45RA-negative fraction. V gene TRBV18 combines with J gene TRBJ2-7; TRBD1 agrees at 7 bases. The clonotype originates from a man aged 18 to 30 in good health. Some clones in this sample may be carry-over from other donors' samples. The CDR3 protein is CASSPRQGLDYEQYF. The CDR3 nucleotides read TGTGCCAGCTCACCCAGACAGGGTCTAGACTACGAGCAGTACTTC.